The T cell receptor beta chain under discussion was sequenced for a study of T cells in localized non-small cell lung cancer. Clones were sequenced by immunoSEQ multiplex PCR, and TCRdb holds only the in-frame ones, with some missing. Among roughly 30,000 clones listed, approximately 90% were seen once. CDR3 length: 13 amino acids. From germline, CDR1 is SEHNR and CDR2 FQNEAQ (reference sequence). Deletions cut 3 bases from V and 13 bases from J, with 18 bases between. The chain links TRBV7-9 to TRBJ1-2, with a weak D call TRBD1 (6 bases). The clonotype comes from a woman aged 40 to 75 with stage III lung adenocarcinoma. Sequencing was performed on peripheral blood mononuclear cells, taken before any cancer treatment. The CDR3 here is CASSFADSQPRTF. CDR3 coding DNA: TGTGCCAGCAGCTTCGCGGACAGCCAGCCGCGCACCTTC. The whole variable domain, remainder taken from reference TRBV7-9 and TRBJ1-2, is DTGVSQNPRHKITKRGQNVTFRCDPISEHNRLYWYRQTLGQGPEFLTYFQNEAQLEKSRLLSDRFSAERPKGSFSTLEIQRTEQGDSAMYLCASSFADSQPRTFGSGTRLTVV.